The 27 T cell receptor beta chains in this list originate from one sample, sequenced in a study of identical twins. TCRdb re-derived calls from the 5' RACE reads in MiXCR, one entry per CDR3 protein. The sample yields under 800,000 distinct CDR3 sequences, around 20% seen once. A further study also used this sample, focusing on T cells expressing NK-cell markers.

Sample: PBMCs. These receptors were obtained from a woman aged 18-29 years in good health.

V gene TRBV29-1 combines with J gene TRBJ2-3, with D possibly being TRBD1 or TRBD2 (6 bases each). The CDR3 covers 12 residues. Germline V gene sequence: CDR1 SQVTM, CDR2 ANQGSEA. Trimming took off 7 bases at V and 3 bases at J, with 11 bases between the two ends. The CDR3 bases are TGCAGCGCTACGGGGGCTACAGATACGCAGTATTTT. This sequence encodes CSATGATDTQYF.

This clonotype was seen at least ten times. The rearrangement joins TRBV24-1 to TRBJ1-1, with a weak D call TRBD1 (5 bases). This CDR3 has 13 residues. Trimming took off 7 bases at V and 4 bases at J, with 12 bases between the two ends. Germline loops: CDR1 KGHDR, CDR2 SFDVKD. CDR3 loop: CATRKGTSTEAFF. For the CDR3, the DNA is TGTGCCACCAGGAAGGGGACCAGCACTGAAGCTTTCTTT.

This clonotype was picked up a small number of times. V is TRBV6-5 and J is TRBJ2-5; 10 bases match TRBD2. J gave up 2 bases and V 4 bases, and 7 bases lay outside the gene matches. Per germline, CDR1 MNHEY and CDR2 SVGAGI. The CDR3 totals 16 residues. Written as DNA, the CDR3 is TGTGCCAGCAGTTCCCTTCTAGCGGGGGTACAAGAGACCCAGTACTTC. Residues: CASSSLLAGVQETQYF.

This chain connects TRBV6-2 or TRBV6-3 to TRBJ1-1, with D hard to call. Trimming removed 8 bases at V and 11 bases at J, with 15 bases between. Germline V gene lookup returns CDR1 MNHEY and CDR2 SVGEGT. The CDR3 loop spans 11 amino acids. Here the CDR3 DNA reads TGTGCCAGCCAAACCGGCGTTCGGGCTTTCTTT. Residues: CASQTGVRAFF.

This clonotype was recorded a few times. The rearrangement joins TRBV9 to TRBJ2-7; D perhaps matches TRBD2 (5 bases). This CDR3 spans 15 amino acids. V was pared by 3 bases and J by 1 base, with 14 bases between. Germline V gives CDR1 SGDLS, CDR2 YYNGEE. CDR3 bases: TGTGCCAGCAGCGCCCTCGACCGGGGATCCTACGAGCAGTACTTC. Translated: CASSALDRGSYEQYF.

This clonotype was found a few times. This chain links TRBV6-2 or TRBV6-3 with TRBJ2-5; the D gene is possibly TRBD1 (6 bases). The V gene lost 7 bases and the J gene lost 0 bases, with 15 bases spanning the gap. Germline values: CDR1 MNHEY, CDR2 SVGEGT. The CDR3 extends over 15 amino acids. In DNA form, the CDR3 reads TGTGCCAGCACCTCGAGAGCAGGGGACCAAGAGACCCAGTACTTC. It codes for CASTSRAGDQETQYF.

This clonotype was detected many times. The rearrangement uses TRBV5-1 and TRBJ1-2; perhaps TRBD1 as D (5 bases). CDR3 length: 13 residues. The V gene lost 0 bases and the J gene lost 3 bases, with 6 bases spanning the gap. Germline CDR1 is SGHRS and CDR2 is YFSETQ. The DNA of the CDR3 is TGCGCCAGCAGCTTGGCGGGGGACTATGGCTACACCTTC. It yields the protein CASSLAGDYGYTF.

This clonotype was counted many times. The CDR3 nucleotides read TGCAGTGCTAGCTTATCGGTCAATGAGCAGTTCTTC. Its translation is CSASLSVNEQFF. The chain joins TRBV20-1 to TRBJ2-1, with D hard to call. The germline V gene has CDR1 DFQATT and CDR2 SNEGSKA (reference sequence). The V gene lost 3 bases and the J gene lost 6 bases, with 9 bases spanning the gap. This CDR3 is built from 12 residues.

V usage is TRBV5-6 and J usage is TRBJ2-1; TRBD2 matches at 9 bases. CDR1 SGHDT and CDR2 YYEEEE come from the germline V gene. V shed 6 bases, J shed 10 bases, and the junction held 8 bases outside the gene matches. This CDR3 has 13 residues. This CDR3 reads CASNRREGGEQFF. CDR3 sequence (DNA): TGTGCCAGCAACAGGCGGGAGGGAGGGGAGCAGTTCTTC.

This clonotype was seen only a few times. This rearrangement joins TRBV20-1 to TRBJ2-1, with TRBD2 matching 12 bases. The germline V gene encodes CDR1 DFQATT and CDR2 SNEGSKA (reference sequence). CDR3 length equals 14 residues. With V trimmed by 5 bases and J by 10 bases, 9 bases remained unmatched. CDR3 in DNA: TGCAGTGCTGGCCGAGGACTAGCGGGGAACGAGCAGTTCTTC. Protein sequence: CSAGRGLAGNEQFF.

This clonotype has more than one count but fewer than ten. CDR3 DNA sequence: TGTGCCAGCAGTTTATACGGGAGTTCCCACAATGAGCAGTTCTTC. It specifies CASSLYGSSHNEQFF. This chain uses TRBV6-2 or TRBV6-3 with TRBJ2-1; TRBD2 might be the D (6 bases). With 4 bases removed from V and 5 bases from J, the gap between germline ends came to 15 bases. The CDR3 has 15 amino acids. CDR1 and CDR2 from the germline V gene are MNHEY and SVGEGT.

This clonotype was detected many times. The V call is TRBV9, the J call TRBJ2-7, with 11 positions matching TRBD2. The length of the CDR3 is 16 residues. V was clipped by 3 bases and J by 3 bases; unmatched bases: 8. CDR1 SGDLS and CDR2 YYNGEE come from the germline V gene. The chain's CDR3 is CASSASGTSGFYEQYF. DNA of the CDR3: TGTGCCAGCAGCGCCAGTGGGACTAGCGGATTCTACGAGCAGTACTTC.

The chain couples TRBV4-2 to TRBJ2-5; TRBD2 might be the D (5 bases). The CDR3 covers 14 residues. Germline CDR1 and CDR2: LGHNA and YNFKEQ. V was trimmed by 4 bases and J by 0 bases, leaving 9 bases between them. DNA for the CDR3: TGTGCCAGCAGCCGGAGGCGGGACCAAGAGACCCAGTACTTC. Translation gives CASSRRRDQETQYF.

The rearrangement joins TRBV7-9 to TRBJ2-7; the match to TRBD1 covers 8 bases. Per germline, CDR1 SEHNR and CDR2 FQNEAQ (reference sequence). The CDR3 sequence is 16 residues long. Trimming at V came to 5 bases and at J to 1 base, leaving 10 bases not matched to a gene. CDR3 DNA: TGTGCCAGCAGCCCCGCTAGAGGACAGGGTTCCTACGAGCAGTACTTC. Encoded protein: CASSPARGQGSYEQYF.

The CDR3 bases are TGCGCCAGCAGCTTGGGGTCGTTGAGACAGGAGGAGTACTTC. This sequence encodes CASSLGSLRQEEYF. V is TRBV5-1 and J is TRBJ2-7; D perhaps matches TRBD1 (6 bases). The CDR3 totals 14 residues. CDR1 is SGHRS and CDR2 is YFSETQ in the germline V gene. Trimming took off 0 bases at V and 11 bases at J, with 18 bases between the two ends.

CDR3 sequence reads: CASSMTSGMAKNIQYF. The CDR3 DNA follows: TGTGCCAGCAGCATGACTAGCGGGATGGCCAAAAACATTCAGTACTTC. J is TRBJ2-4 and V is TRBV7-2, with 11 bases identical to TRBD2. Trimming cost V 5 bases and J 1 base; bases outside gene matches: 4. From germline, CDR1 is SGHTA and CDR2 FQGNSA. The CDR3 loop spans 16 amino acids.

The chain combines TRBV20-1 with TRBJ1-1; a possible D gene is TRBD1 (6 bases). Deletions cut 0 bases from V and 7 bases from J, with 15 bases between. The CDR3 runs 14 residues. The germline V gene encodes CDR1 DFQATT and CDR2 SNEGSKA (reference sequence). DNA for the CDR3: TGCAGTGCTAGAGATCTCAGGGGCGTAAGTGAAGCTTTCTTT. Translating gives CSARDLRGVSEAFF.

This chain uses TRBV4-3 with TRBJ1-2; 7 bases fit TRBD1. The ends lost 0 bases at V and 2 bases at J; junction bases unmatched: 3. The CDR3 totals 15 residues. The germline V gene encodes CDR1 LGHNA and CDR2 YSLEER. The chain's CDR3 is CASSQDPGGNYGYTF. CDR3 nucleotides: TGCGCCAGCAGCCAAGACCCAGGGGGGAACTATGGCTACACCTTC.

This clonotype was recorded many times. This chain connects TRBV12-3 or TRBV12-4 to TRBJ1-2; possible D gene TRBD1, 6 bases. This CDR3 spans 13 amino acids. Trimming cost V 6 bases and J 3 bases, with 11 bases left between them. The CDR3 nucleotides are TGTGCCAGCAGATACAGGGAGGACTATGGCTACACCTTC. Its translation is CASRYREDYGYTF.

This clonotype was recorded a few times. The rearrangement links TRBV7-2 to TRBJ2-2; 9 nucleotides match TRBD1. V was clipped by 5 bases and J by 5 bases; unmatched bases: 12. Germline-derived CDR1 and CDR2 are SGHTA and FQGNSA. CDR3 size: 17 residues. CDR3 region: CASSLQPAGTGTGELFF. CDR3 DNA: TGTGCCAGCAGCCTCCAACCGGCCGGGACAGGGACCGGGGAGCTGTTTTTT. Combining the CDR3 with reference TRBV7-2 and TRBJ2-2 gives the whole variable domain GAGVSQSPSNKVTEKGKDVELRCDPISGHTALYWYRQSLGQGLEFLIYFQGNSAPDKSGLPSDRFSAERTGGSVSTLTIQRTQQEDSAVYLCASSLQPAGTGTGELFFGEGSRLTVL.

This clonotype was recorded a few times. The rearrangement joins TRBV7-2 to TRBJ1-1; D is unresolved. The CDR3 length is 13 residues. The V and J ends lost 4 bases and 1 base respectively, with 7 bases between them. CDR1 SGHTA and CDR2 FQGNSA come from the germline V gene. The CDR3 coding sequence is TGTGCCAGCAGCTCCGATTCGAACACTGAAGCTTTCTTT. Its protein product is CASSSDSNTEAFF.

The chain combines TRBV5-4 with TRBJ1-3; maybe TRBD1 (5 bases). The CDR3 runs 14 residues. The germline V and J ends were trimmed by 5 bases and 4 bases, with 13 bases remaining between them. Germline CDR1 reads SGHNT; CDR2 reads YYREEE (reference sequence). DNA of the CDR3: TGTGCCAGCAGTTACCGGGACGGCGGAAACACCATATATTTT. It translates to CASSYRDGGNTIYF.

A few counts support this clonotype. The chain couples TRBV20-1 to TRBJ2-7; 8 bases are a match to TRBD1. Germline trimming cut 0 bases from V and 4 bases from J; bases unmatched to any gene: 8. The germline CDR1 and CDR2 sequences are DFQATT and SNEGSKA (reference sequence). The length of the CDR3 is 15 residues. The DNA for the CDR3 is TGCAGTGCTAGAGATGGGTCCAGGGGGCTATACGAGCAGTACTTC. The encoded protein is CSARDGSRGLYEQYF.

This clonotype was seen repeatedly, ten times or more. The CDR3 is CASSDRRGTGELFF. As DNA, the CDR3 is TGTGCCAGCAGTGACAGGAGGGGGACCGGGGAGCTGTTTTTT. The chain combines TRBV6-4 with TRBJ2-2, with D perhaps assigned TRBD1 or TRBD2 (6 bases each). The germline CDR1 and CDR2 sequences are MRHNA and SNTAGT. The CDR3 has 14 amino acids. V was shortened by 2 bases and J by 5 bases, with 9 bases between the two germline ends.

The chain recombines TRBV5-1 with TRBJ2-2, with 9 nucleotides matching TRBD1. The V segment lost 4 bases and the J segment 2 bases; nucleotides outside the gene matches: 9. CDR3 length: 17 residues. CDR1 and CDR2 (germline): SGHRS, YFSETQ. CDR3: CASSLPRQGGNTGELFF. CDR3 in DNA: TGCGCCAGCAGCCTGCCACGACAGGGGGGAAACACCGGGGAGCTGTTTTTT.

DNA of the CDR3: TGTGCCTGGAGTGTACGGGACAGGGAGCTGTTTTTT. Amino acid sequence: CAWSVRDRELFF. The chain employs TRBV30 and TRBJ2-2, with a weak D call TRBD1 (6 bases). Deletions cut 0 bases from V and 9 bases from J, with 8 bases between. Germline V lookup: CDR1 GTSNPN, CDR2 SVGIG (reference sequence). The CDR3 length is 12 residues. Full variable domain (missing parts from reference TRBV30 and TRBJ2-2): SQTIHQWPATLVQPVGSPLSLECTVEGTSNPNLYWYRQAAGRGLQLLFYSVGIGQISSEVPQNLSASRPQDRQFILSSKKLLLSDSGFYLCAWSVRDRELFFGEGSRLTVL.

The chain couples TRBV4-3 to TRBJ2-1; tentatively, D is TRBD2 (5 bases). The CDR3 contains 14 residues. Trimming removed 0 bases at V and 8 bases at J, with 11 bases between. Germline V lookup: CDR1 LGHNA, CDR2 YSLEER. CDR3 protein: CASSQEAADHEQFF. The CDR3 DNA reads TGCGCCAGCAGCCAAGAAGCGGCAGATCATGAGCAGTTCTTC.